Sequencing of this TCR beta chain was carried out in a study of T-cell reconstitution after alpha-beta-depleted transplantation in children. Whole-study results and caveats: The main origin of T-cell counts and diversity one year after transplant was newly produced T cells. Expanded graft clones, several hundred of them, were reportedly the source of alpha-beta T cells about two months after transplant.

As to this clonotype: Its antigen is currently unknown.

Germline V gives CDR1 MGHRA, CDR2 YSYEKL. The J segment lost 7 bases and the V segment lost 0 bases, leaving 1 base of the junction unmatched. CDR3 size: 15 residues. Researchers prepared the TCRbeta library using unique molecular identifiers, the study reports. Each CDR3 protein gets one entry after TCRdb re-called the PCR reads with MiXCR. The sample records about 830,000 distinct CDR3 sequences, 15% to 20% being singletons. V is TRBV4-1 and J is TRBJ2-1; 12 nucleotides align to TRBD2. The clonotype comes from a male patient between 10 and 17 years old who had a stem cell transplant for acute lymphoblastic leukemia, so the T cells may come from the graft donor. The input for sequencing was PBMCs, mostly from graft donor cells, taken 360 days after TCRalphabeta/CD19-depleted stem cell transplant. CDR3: CASSQDGTSGNEQFF. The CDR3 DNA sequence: TGCGCCAGCAGCCAAGATGGGACTAGCGGGAATGAGCAGTTCTTC.